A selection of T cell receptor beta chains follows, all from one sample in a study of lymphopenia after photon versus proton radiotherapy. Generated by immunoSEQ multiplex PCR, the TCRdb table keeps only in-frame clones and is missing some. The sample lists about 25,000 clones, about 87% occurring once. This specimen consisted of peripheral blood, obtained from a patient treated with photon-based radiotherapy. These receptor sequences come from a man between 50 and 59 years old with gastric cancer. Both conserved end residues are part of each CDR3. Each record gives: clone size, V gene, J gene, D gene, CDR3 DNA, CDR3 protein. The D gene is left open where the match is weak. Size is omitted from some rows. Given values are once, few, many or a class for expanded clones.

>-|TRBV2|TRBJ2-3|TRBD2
TGTGCCAGCAATAGCGGGGGGCCCCCACCAGATACGCAGTATTTT
CASNSGGPPPDTQYF
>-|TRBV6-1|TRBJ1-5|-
TGTGCCAGCCGCAATGAGGTAATGGAGCCCCAGCATTTT
CASRNEVMEPQHF
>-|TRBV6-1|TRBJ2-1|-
TGTGCCAGCAGTGAGAATCATAGGTCCTACAATGAGCAGTTCTTC
CASSENHRSYNEQFF
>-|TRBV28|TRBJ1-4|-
TGTGCCAGCAGCGAAATTAATGAAAAACTGTTTTTT
CASSEINEKLFF
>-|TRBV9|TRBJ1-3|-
TGTGCCAGCAGCGTAGGGGCAGGGAGGAACACCATATATTTT
CASSVGAGRNTIYF
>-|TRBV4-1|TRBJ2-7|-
TGCGCCAGCAGCCAAGGCACCCTAACCTACGAGCAGTACTTC
CASSQGTLTYEQYF
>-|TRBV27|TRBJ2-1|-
TGTGCCAGCAGTTTACGGGGACTTACCTACAATGAGCAGTTCTTC
CASSLRGLTYNEQFF
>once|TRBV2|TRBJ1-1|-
TGTGTGGGGAAAATGAACACTGAAGCTTTCTTT
CVGKMNTEAFF
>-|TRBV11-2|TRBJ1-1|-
TGTGCCAGCAGCCCCCTAGGAACAAACACTGAAGCTTTCTTT
CASSPLGTNTEAFF
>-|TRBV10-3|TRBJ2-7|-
TGTGCCATCGTCAACGAGCAGTACTTC
CAIVNEQYF
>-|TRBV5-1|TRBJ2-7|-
TGCGCCAGCAGCTTGGCGCCGGAATACGAGCAGTACTTC
CASSLAPEYEQYF
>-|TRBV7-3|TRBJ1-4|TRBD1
TGTGCCAGCAGCCGGACAGGGGGCATTAATGAAAAACTGTTTTTT
CASSRTGGINEKLFF
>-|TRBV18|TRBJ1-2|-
TGTGCCAGCGCGGACTTTCAGTCCTCGCAGTATGGCTACACCTTC
CASADFQSSQYGYTF
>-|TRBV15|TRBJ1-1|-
TGTGCCACCAGCAGAGATGGTGGTGTCACGGGGGAAGCTTTCTTT
CATSRDGGVTGEAFF
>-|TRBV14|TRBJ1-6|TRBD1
TGTGCCAGCAGCCAGGACAGGGTTATAGGTTCACCCCTCCACTTT
CASSQDRVIGSPLHF
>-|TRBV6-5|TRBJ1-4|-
TGTGCCAGCGGGCCCGGTGAAAAACTGTTTTTT
CASGPGEKLFF
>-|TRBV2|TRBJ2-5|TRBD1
TGTGCCAGCAACAGGGGCACCCAAGAGACCCAGTACTTC
CASNRGTQETQYF
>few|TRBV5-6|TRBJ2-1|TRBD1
TGTGCCAGCAGCTTCGACCTGGGACAGGGGCGAGATGAGCAGTTCTTC
CASSFDLGQGRDEQFF
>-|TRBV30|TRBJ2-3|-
TGTGCCTGGCGTTTTCCGGGACAACACACAGATACGCAGTATTTT
CAWRFPGQHTDTQYF
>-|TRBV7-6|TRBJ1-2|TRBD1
TGTGCCAGCAGCTCAAACCCCCCGGGAAGAGACAGGGACTATGGCTACACCTTC
CASSSNPPGRDRDYGYTF
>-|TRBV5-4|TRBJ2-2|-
TGTGCCAGCAGCTCAACCCGAAAGCCGAACACCGGGGAGCTGTTTTTT
CASSSTRKPNTGELFF
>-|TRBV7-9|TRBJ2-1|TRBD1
TGTGCCAGCAGCCCGGGACAGGGGATAGATGAGCAGTTCTTC
CASSPGQGIDEQFF
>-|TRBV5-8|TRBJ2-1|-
TGTGCCAGCAAAACCGGAGGGGGGGAGTTCTTC
CASKTGGGEFF
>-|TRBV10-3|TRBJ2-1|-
TGTGCCATCAGTGAAGTTGGGGATGAGCAGTTCTTC
CAISEVGDEQFF
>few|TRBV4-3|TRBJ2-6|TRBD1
TGCGCCAGCAGCCAAGATCTTAATCCAGGGGGAAACTCTGGGGCCAACGTCCTGACTTTC
CASSQDLNPGGNSGANVLTF
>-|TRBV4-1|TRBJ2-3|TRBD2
TGCGCCAGCAGCCAAGATGGGGGGGGTACGCAGTATTTT
CASSQDGGGTQYF
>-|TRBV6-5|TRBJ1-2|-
TGTGCCAGCAGTTACCGGGCCCGGGGAGGAGGCTACACCTTC
CASSYRARGGGYTF
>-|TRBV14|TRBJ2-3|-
TGTGCCAGCAGCCACAGTAGCACAGATACGCAGTATTTT
CASSHSSTDTQYF
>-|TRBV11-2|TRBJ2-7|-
TGTGCCAGCAGCTTAGTATTCGGGGAGTACGAGCAGTACTTC
CASSLVFGEYEQYF
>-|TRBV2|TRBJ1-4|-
TGTGCCAGCAGTGTTGGCCCGGCGGAAAAACTGTTTTTT
CASSVGPAEKLFF
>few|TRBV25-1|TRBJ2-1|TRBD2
TGTGCCAGCAGTGAATATAGGAGCGGGGGATACAATGAGCAGTTCTTC
CASSEYRSGGYNEQFF
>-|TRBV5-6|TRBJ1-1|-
TGTGCCAGCAGCTCCGGACAGCTGAACACTGAAGCTTTCTTT
CASSSGQLNTEAFF
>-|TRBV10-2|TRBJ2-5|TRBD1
TGCGCCAGCAGAGGACAGGCTTTGGGTACCCAGTACTTC
CASRGQALGTQYF
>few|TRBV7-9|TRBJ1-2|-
TGTGCCAGCAGCTTATCAGGGATCGATGGCTACACCTTC
CASSLSGIDGYTF
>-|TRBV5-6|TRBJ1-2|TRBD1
TGTGCCAGCAGCCCTACCGGGACAGGGAGTGGCTACACCTTC
CASSPTGTGSGYTF
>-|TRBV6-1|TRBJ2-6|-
TGTGCCAGCAATCCGGGTTCTGGGGCCAACGTCCTGACTTTC
CASNPGSGANVLTF
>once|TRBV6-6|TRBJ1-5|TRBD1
TGTGCCAGCAGTTCCCGAGACAGGGGGTTCAATCAGCCCCAGCATTTT
CASSSRDRGFNQPQHF
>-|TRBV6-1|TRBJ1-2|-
TGTGCCAGCAGTGAAGCAGGTCTAATTTATGGCTACACCTTC
CASSEAGLIYGYTF
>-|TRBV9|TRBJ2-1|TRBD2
TGTGCCAGCAGCGAACTAGCGGGGGGGCCATACAATGAGCAGTTCTTC
CASSELAGGPYNEQFF
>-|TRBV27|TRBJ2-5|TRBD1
TGTGCCAGCAGCCCCCTTCCGGGACAGGGGAGGTCAGAGACCCAGTACTTC
CASSPLPGQGRSETQYF
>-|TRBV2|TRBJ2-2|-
TGTGCCAGCAGTGAAAGTAGGGGGGGTACCGGGGAGCTGTTTTTT
CASSESRGGTGELFF
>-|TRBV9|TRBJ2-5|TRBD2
TGTGCCAGCAGCCCACGACTAGCGGGGGGTGTAGAGACCCAGTACTTC
CASSPRLAGGVETQYF
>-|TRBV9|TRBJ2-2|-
TGTGCCAGCAGCATGACTGGCAACACCGGGGAGCTGTTTTTT
CASSMTGNTGELFF
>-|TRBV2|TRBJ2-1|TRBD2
TGTGCCAGCACCGAGGGGGGACTAGCGGCCTACAATGAGCAGTTCTTC
CASTEGGLAAYNEQFF
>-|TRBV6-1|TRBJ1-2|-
TGTGCCAGCAGGGAAGGGCGCAATGGCTACACCTTC
CASREGRNGYTF
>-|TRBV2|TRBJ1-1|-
TGTGCCAGCAGTGGAGGGCTTGAAGCTTTCTTT
CASSGGLEAFF
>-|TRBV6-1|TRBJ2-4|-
TGTGCCAGCAGTGAATGGGGCCTTCAGTACTTC
CASSEWGLQYF
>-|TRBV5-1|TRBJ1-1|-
TGCGCCAGCAGCTTGGGTCTGATGGGTGGGACTGAAGCTTTCTTT
CASSLGLMGGTEAFF
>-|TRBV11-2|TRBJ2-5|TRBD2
TGTGCCAGCAGCACTAGCGGGGGGCAAGAGACCCAGTACTTC
CASSTSGGQETQYF
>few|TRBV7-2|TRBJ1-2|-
TGTGCCAGCAGCTTAGTTGGGACCCAGGCTAACTATGGCTACACCTTC
CASSLVGTQANYGYTF
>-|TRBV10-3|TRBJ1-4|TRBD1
TGTGCCACAAAAAGACAGGGCAGGGGGAATGAAAAACTGTTTTTT
CATKRQGRGNEKLFF
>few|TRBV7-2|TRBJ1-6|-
TGTGCCAGCAGCTTGGGACGTTTCATCAATTCACCCCTCCACTTT
CASSLGRFINSPLHF